This T cell receptor (beta chain) is drawn from a study of shared clonotypes between healthy human individuals. Study results and caveats: Richness estimates generally favored naive over memory subsets. Generation probabilities were higher for clonotypes shared across all four sorted-subset donors than for unshared ones.

A word on this clone: Its matching antigen is unknown.

The authors ran the assay at deep level. The repertoire was sequenced with immunoSEQ multiplex PCR; TCRdb's copy has only in-frame clones and lacks some. The sample consists of 550,000 to 850,000 clones, roughly 70% of them appearing once. Germline loops: CDR1 LNHDA, CDR2 SQIVND (reference sequence). This CDR3 region has 14 residues. V was shortened by 3 bases and J by 1 base, with 7 bases between the two germline ends. CD4+ cells yielded CD45RA+ naive and CD45RA-negative memory subsets. Material: memory CD4+ T cells sorted from blood. Subset meaning: CD45RA-negative fraction. This chain uses TRBV19 with TRBJ1-5; D gene uncertain. The clonotype was recovered from a woman under 40 in good health. The chain's CDR3 is CASSMLGSNQPQHF. The CDR3 bases are TGTGCCAGTAGTATGTTGGGCAGCAATCAGCCCCAGCATTTT.